This TCR beta chain was recovered during a study of CD8+ T cells in alopecia areata. Across the study: Percent affected scalp area, the SALT score, rated treated patients' severity.

Extraction and reverse transcription of RNA yielded cDNA as the sequencing template. The assay was immunoSEQ multiplex PCR, and TCRdb's table has in-frame clones only and misses some. The repertoire has some 130,000 clones, about 56% of them found once; the top ten carry around 15%. This clone turned up a few times. The antigen is unknown. Points from the study as a whole: Normal scalp had lower clonality than lesional scalp, with alopecia totalis/universalis lesions showing this most strongly.

V shed 5 bases and J shed 8 bases, with 15 bases lying between them. Germline values: CDR1 PRHDT, CDR2 FYEKMQ (reference sequence). The CDR3 runs to 13 residues. Treatment of the sample: oral pan-JAK inhibitor, 5-10 mg twice daily. Lesional scalp punch biopsies and peripheral blood were collected from alopecia areata patients. The specimen comprised CD8+ T cells sorted from blood, sampled at week 4, from a patient treated with tofacitinib. This chain joins TRBV13 and TRBJ1-2; no clear D gene. This clonotype was sampled from a human donor with alopecia areata. The CDR3 region has the DNA TGTGCCAGCAGCCCCTCCACCCAAACGGGCTACACCTTC. Its translation is CASSPSTQTGYTF.